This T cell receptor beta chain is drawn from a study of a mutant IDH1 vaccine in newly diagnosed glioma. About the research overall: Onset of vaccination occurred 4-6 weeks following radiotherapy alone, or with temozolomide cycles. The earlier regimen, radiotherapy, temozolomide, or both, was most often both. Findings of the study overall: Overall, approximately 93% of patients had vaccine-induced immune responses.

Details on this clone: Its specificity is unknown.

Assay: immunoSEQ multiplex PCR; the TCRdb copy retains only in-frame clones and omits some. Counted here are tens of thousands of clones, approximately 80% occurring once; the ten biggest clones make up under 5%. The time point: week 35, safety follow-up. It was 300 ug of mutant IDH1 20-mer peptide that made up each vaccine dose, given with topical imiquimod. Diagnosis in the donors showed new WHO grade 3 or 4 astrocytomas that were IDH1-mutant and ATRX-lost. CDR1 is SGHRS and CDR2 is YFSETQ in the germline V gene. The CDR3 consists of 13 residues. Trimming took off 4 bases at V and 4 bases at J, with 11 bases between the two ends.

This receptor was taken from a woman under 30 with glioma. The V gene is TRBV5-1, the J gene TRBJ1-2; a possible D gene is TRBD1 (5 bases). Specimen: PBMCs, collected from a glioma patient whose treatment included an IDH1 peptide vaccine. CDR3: CASSGEGLYGYTF. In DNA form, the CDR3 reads TGCGCCAGCAGCGGAGAGGGGCTCTATGGCTACACCTTC. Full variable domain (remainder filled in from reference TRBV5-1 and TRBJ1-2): KAGVTQTPRYLIKTRGQQVTLSCSPISGHRSVSWYQQTPGQGLQFLFEYFSETQRNKGNFPGRFSGRQFSNSRSEMNVSTLELGDSALYLCASSGEGLYGYTFGSGTRLTVV.